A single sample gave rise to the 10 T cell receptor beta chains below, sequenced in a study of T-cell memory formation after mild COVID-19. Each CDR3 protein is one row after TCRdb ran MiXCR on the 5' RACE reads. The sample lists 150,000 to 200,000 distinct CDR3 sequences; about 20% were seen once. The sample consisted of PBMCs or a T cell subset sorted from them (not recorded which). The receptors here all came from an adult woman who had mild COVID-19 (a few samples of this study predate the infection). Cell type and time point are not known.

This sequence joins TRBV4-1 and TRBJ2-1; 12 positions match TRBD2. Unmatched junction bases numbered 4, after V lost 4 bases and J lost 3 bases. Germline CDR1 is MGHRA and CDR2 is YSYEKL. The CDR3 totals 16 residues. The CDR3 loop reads CASSRVLAGGYNEQFF. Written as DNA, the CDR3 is TGCGCCAGCAGCCGAGTACTAGCGGGGGGCTACAATGAGCAGTTCTTC.

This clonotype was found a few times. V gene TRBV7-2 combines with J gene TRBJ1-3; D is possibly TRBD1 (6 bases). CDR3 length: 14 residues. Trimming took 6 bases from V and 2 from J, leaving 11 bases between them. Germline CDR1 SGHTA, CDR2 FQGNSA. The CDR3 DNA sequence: TGTGCCAGCAGTTCAGGGGTCCCTGGAAACACCATATATTTT. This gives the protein CASSSGVPGNTIYF.

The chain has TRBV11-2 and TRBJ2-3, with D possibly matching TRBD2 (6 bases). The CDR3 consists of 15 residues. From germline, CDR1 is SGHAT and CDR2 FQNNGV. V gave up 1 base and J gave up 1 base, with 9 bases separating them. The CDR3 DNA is TGTGCCAGCAGCTTAGCGGGAGCTGGCACAGATACGCAGTATTTT. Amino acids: CASSLAGAGTDTQYF.

CDR3: CASKGVGGRRMNTEAFF. DNA of the CDR3: TGTGCCAGCAAAGGGGTAGGGGGTCGGAGGATGAACACTGAAGCTTTCTTT. This rearrangement joins TRBV4-2 to TRBJ1-1, with D possibly being TRBD1 (6 bases). The CDR3 runs 17 residues. The V gene lost 7 bases and the J gene lost 0 bases, with 21 bases spanning the gap. Germline lookup yields CDR1 LGHNA and CDR2 YNFKEQ.

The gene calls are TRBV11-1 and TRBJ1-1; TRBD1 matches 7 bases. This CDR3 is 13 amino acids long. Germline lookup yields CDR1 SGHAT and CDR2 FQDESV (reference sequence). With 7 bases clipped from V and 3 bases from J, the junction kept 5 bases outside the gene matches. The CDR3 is CASKGQDHTEAFF. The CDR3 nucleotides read TGTGCCAGCAAAGGACAGGATCACACTGAAGCTTTCTTT.

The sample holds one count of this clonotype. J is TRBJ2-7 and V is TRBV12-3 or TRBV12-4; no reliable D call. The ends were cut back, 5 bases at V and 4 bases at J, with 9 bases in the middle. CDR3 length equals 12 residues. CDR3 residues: CASSPRPYEQYF. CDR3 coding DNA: TGTGCCAGCAGTCCCAGACCGTACGAGCAGTACTTC.

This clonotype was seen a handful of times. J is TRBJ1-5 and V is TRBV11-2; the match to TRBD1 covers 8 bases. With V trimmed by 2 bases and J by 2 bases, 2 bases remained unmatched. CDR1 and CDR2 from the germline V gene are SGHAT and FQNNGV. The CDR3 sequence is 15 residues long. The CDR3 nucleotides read TGTGCCAGCAGCTTAACAGGGGGGGGCAATCAGCCCCAGCATTTT. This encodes CASSLTGGGNQPQHF.

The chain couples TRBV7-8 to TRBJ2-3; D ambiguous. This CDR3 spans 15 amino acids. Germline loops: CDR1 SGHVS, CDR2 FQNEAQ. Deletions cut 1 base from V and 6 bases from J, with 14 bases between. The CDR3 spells CASSLDDVWSDTQYF. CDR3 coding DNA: TGTGCCAGCAGCTTAGATGACGTATGGTCGGATACGCAGTATTTT.

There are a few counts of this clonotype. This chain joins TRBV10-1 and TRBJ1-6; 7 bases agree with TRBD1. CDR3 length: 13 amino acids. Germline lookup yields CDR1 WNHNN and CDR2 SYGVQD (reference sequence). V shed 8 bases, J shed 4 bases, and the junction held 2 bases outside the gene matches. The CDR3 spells CASPGQYNSPLHF. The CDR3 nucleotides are TGCGCCAGCCCGGGACAGTATAATTCACCCCTCCACTTT.

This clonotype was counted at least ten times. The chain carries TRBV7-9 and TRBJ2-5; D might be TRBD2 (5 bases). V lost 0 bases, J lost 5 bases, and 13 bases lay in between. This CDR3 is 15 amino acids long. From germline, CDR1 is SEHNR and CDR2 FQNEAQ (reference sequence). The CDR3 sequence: CASSLARSVAETQYF. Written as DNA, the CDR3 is TGTGCCAGCAGCTTAGCGCGGTCGGTAGCGGAGACCCAGTACTTC.